Below, 18 T cell receptor beta chains from the same sample are listed, as sequenced in a study of T cell repertoires in cytomegalovirus infection. These receptors have no identified antigens. TCRdb passed the reads through MiXCR, listing each CDR3 protein once. The sample includes approximately 81,000 distinct CDR3 sequences, more than 20% of them seen just once. The specimen was CD8+ T cells from cultured PBMCs, collected from culture after CMV antigen stimulation. These receptors all come from a human donor in good health (CMV status not recorded). Some clones in this sample may be carry-over from other donors' samples.

The gene calls are TRBV4-1 and TRBJ2-2; D is uncertain. Per germline, CDR1 MGHRA and CDR2 YSYEKL. Deletions cut 6 bases from V and 4 bases from J, with 6 bases between. This CDR3 is 12 amino acids long. DNA for the CDR3: TGCGCCAGCAGTAGGGTCACCGGGGAGCTGTTTTTT. It specifies CASSRVTGELFF.

This clonotype occurred a few times. The chain recombines TRBV13 with TRBJ1-1; D ambiguous. V shed 1 base and J shed 4 bases, with 7 bases lying between them. The CDR3 contains 13 residues. Germline CDR1 is PRHDT and CDR2 is FYEKMQ (reference sequence). CDR3 in DNA: TGTGCCAGCAGCTTAGCCGCCGGCACTGAAGCTTTCTTT. It codes for CASSLAAGTEAFF.

The CDR3 DNA sequence: TGCGCCAGCAGCCCTCAGGGACAGGGTATCTCTGAAGCTTTCTTT. This codes for CASSPQGQGISEAFF. The V call is TRBV4-1, the J call TRBJ1-1; 9 nucleotides agree with TRBD1. With V trimmed by 4 bases and J by 6 bases, 9 bases remained unmatched. This CDR3 has 15 residues. Germline V CDR1 and CDR2: MGHRA, YSYEKL.

The gene calls are TRBV7-9 and TRBJ1-5; D might be TRBD1 (6 bases). V was shortened by 5 bases and J by 9 bases, with 17 bases between the two germline ends. There are 14 residues in the CDR3. Germline loops: CDR1 SEHNR, CDR2 FQNEAQ (reference sequence). CDR3 protein: CASSKGGSHLPQHF. The CDR3 DNA reads as TGTGCCAGCAGCAAGGGGGGGTCCCATTTGCCCCAGCATTTT. The full variable domain, its missing parts supplied by reference TRBV7-9 and TRBJ1-5, is DTGVSQNPRHKITKRGQNVTFRCDPISEHNRLYWYRQTLGQGPEFLTYFQNEAQLEKSRLLSDRFSAERPKGSFSTLEIQRTEQGDSAMYLCASSKGGSHLPQHFGDGTRLSIL.

V gene TRBV27 combines with J gene TRBJ2-3; 13 nucleotides agree with TRBD2. V shed 7 bases, J shed 7 bases, and the junction held 26 bases outside the gene matches. Germline V gene sequence: CDR1 MNHEY, CDR2 SMNVEV (reference sequence). This CDR3 contains 21 residues. The DNA for the CDR3 is TGTGCCAGCACCGCCTTAGGGACAGGACTAGCGGGGGCCCTCCAATGGTATACGCAGTATTTT. The encoded protein is CASTALGTGLAGALQWYTQYF.

The chain uses TRBV7-9 and TRBJ1-2, with 7 bases identical to TRBD1. V trimming: 4 bases; J trimming: 3 bases; junction bases outside the gene matches: 5. This CDR3 has 14 residues. Germline loops: CDR1 SEHNR, CDR2 FQNEAQ (reference sequence). The CDR3 DNA reads TGTGCCAGCAGCTACAGGACAGGTCACTATGGCTACACCTTC. It translates to CASSYRTGHYGYTF.

This clonotype showed up just a few times. The chain recombines TRBV6-1 with TRBJ2-4, with TRBD2 matching 15 bases. CDR3 length: 16 amino acids. J lost 5 bases, V lost 8 bases, and 7 bases had no gene match. Germline V CDR1 and CDR2: MNHNS, SASEGT. CDR3 coding DNA: TGTGCCAGCGGCACCGGGACTAGCGGGAGGCAAAACATTCAGTACTTC. Translation: CASGTGTSGRQNIQYF.

The gene calls are TRBV4-3 and TRBJ2-3; 8 nucleotides match TRBD2. The CDR3 is 16 residues long. The germline gives CDR1 LGHNA, CDR2 YSLEER. V lost 2 bases, J lost 1 base, and 5 bases stayed unmatched. CDR3 residues: CASSQRPGGGTDTQYF. In DNA form, the CDR3 reads TGCGCCAGCAGCCAACGCCCCGGGGGGGGCACAGATACGCAGTATTTT.

This clonotype was counted many times. This chain uses TRBV27 with TRBJ2-3; D is uncertain. The V end was cut by 3 bases, the J end by 4 bases, with 5 bases between. Germline V gives CDR1 MNHEY, CDR2 SMNVEV (reference sequence). CDR3 length equals 12 residues. The CDR3 reads CASSFPSDTQYF. CDR3 sequence (DNA): TGTGCCAGCAGTTTCCCATCAGATACGCAGTATTTT.

This rearrangement joins TRBV20-1 to TRBJ1-1; the D gene is possibly TRBD1 (6 bases). This CDR3 region has 15 residues. V was trimmed by 3 bases and J by 6 bases, leaving 20 bases between them. Germline V lookup: CDR1 DFQATT, CDR2 SNEGSKA (reference sequence). The CDR3 is CSARGGRGTGAEAFF. CDR3 DNA: TGCAGTGCTAGGGGGGGGCGGGGAACCGGGGCTGAAGCTTTCTTT.

The genes are TRBV9 and TRBJ2-7; D not resolved. V lost 4 bases, J lost 3 bases, and 17 bases lay in between. Per the germline V gene, CDR1 is SGDLS and CDR2 is YYNGEE. The CDR3 contains 15 residues. The CDR3: CASSPSAAPSYEQYF. DNA for the CDR3: TGTGCCAGCAGCCCCTCGGCGGCTCCGAGCTACGAGCAGTACTTC.

This clonotype occurred many times. This sequence joins TRBV6-6 and TRBJ2-3, with a tentative D call TRBD2 (6 bases). The V gene lost 5 bases and the J gene lost 3 bases, with 9 bases spanning the gap. Germline V gene lookup returns CDR1 MNHNY and CDR2 SVGAGI (reference sequence). This CDR3 contains 13 residues. CDR3 sequence: CASSPSGTDTQYF. The CDR3 DNA sequence: TGTGCCAGCAGTCCGAGCGGGACAGATACGCAGTATTTT.

This clonotype was counted only a few times. The chain combines TRBV28 with TRBJ2-5; D not resolved. CDR1 and CDR2 (germline): MDHEN, SYDVKM. The CDR3 runs 14 residues. The germline V and J ends were trimmed by 4 bases and 1 base, with 10 bases remaining between them. CDR3 sequence: CASSSDESQETQYF. In nucleotides, the CDR3 is TGTGCCAGCAGTTCCGACGAGTCCCAAGAGACCCAGTACTTC.

This clonotype was recorded at least ten times. V and J are TRBV7-2 and TRBJ1-4; 8 bases match TRBD1. Germline V lookup: CDR1 SGHTA, CDR2 FQGNSA. The V gene end was trimmed by 2 bases and the J gene end by 5 bases; junction bases not matched to a gene: 1. The CDR3 spans 14 residues. CDR3 in amino acids: CASSLTGGNEKLFF. The CDR3, as DNA: TGTGCCAGCAGCTTAACAGGGGGAAATGAAAAACTGTTTTTT.

This clonotype was recorded a few times. The rearrangement uses TRBV6-6 and TRBJ1-1, with 7 nucleotides matching TRBD1. This CDR3 is 15 amino acids long. Germline-derived CDR1 and CDR2 are MNHNY and SVGAGI (reference sequence). J was trimmed by 4 bases and V by 0 bases; bases with no gene match: 5. In nucleotides, the CDR3 is TGTGCCAGCAGTTACTCTCCAGGGGGAAGCACTGAAGCTTTCTTT. Its translation: CASSYSPGGSTEAFF.

Many counts were recorded for this clonotype. V is TRBV19 and J is TRBJ1-1; D remains unclear. Trimming removed 2 bases from V and 1 base from J, with 5 bases in between. CDR3 size: 13 residues. Germline CDR1 and CDR2: LNHDA and SQIVND (reference sequence). The CDR3 DNA reads as TGTGCCAGTAGTATAACAAGGAACACTGAAGCTTTCTTT. This translates into CASSITRNTEAFF.

This clonotype was found a few times. The chain couples TRBV5-6 to TRBJ1-2; D not resolved. The length of the CDR3 is 14 residues. The germline CDR1 and CDR2 sequences are SGHDT and YYEEEE. Trimming cost V 1 base and J 3 bases, with 10 bases left between them. CDR3 region: CASSLLYADYGYTF. CDR3 DNA: TGTGCCAGCAGCTTGTTATACGCGGACTATGGCTACACCTTC. The variable domain in full, completed from reference TRBV5-6 and TRBJ1-2, reads DAGVTQSPTHLIKTRGQQVTLRCSPKSGHDTVSWYQQALGQGPQFIFQYYEEEERQRGNFPDRFSGHQFPNYSSELNVNALLLGDSALYLCASSLLYADYGYTFGSGTRLTVV.

There are a few counts of this clonotype. V is TRBV28 and J is TRBJ2-7; no reliable D call. The CDR3 runs 14 residues. V lost 5 bases and J 3 bases, leaving 14 bases between the germline ends. Germline CDR1 and CDR2: MDHEN and SYDVKM. CDR3 loop: CASSERTSDYEQYF. CDR3 DNA sequence: TGTGCCAGCAGTGAACGGACGTCTGACTACGAGCAGTACTTC.